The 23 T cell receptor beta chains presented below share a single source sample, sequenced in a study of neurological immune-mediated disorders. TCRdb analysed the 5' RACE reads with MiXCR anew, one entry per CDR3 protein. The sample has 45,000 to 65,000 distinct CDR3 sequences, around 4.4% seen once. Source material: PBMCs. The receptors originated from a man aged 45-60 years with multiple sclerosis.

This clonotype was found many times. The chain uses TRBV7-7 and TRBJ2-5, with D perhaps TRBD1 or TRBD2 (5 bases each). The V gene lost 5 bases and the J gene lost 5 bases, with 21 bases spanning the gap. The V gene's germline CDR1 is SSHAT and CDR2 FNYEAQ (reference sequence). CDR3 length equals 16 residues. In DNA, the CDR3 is TGTGCCAGCAGCCATAGTCTCATGGGGCTAGCCGAGACCCAGTACTTC. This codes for CASSHSLMGLAETQYF. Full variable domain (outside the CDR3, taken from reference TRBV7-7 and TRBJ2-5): GAGVSQSPRYKVTKRGQDVTLRCDPISSHATLYWYQQALGQGPEFLTYFNYEAQPDKSGLPSDRFSAERPEGSISTLTIQRTEQRDSAMYRCASSHSLMGLAETQYFGPGTRLLVL.

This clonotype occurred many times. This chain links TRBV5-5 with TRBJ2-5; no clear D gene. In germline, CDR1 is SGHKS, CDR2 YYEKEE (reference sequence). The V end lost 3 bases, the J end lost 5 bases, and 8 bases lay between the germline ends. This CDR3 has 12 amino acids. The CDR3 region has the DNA TGTGCCAGCAGCTCCTGGATGGAGACCCAGTACTTC. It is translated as CASSSWMETQYF. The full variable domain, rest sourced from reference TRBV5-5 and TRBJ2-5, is DAGVTQSPTHLIKTRGQQVTLRCSPISGHKSVSWYQQVLGQGPQFIFQYYEKEERGRGNFPDRFSARQFPNYSSELNVNALLLGDSALYLCASSSWMETQYFGPGTRLLVL.

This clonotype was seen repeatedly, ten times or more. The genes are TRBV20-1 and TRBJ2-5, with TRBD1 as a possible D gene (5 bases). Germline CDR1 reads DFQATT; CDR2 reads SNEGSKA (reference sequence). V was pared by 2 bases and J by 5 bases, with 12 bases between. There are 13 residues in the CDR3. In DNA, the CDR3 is TGCAGTGCTAGAAGTCAGGGTGGGGAGACCCAGTACTTC. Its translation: CSARSQGGETQYF.

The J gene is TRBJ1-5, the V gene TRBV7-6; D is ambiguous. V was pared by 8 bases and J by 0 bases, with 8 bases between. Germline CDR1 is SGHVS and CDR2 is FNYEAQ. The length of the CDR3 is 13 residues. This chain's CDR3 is CASVVTSNQPQHF. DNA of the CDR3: TGTGCCAGCGTGGTAACTAGCAATCAGCCCCAGCATTTT. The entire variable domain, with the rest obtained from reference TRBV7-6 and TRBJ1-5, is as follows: GAGVSQSPRYKVTKRGQDVALRCDPISGHVSLYWYRQALGQGPEFLTYFNYEAQQDKSGLPNDRFSAERPEGSISTLTIQRTEQRDSAMYRCASVVTSNQPQHFGDGTRLSIL.

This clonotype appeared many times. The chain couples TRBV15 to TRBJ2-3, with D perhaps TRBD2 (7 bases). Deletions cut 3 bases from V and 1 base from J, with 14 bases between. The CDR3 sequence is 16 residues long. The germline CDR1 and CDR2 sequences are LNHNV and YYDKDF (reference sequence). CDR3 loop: CATSRGGGRGTDTQYF. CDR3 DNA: TGTGCCACCAGCAGGGGCGGGGGCCGCGGCACAGATACGCAGTATTTT.

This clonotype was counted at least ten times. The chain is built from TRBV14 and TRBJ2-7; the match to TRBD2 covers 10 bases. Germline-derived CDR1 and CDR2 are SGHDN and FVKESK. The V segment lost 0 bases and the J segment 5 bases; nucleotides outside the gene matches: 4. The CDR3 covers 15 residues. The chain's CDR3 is CASSQELAGIHEQYF. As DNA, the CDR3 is TGTGCCAGCAGCCAAGAACTAGCGGGAATCCACGAGCAGTACTTC. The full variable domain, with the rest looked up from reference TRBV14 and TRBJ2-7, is EAGVTQFPSHSVIEKGQTVTLRCDPISGHDNLYWYRRVMGKEIKFLLHFVKESKQDESGMPNNRFLAERTGGTYSTLKVQPAELEDSGVYFCASSQELAGIHEQYFGPGTRLTVT.

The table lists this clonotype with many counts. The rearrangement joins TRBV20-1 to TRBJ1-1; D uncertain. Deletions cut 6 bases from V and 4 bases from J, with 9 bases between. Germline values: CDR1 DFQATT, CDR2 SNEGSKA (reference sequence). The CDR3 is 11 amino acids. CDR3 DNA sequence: TGCAGTGCCCCTGGTGTCACTGAAGCTTTCTTT. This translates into CSAPGVTEAFF.

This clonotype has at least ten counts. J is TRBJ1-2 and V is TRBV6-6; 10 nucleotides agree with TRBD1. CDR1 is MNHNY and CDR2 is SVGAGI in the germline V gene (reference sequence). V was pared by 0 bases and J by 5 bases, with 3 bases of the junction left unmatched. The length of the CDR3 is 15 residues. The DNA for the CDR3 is TGTGCCAGCAGTTACTCTCCGGGACAGGGGTATGGCTACACCTTC. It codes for CASSYSPGQGYGYTF.

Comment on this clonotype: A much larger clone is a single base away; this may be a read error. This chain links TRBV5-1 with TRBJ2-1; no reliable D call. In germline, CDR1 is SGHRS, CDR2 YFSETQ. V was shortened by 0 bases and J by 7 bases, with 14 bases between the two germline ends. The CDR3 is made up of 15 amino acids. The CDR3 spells CASSLEGKGRNEQFF. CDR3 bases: TGCGCCAGCAGCTTGGAGGGAAAGGGAAGGAATGAGCAGTTCTTC.

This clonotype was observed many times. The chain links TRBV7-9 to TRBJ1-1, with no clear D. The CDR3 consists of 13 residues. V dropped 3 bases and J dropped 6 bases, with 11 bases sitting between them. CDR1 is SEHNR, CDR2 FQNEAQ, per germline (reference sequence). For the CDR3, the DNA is TGTGCCAGCAGCTTCGCCTATTTACCTGAAGCTTTCTTT. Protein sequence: CASSFAYLPEAFF.

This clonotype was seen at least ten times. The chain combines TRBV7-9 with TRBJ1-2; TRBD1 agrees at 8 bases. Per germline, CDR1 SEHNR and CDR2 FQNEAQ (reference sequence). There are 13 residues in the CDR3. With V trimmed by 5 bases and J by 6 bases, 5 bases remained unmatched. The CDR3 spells CASSAQGANGYTF. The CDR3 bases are TGTGCCAGCAGCGCGCAGGGGGCGAATGGCTACACCTTC.

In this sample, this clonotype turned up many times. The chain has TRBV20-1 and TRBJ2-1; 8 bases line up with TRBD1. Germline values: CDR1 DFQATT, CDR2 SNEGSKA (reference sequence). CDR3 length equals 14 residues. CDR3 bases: TGCAGCAGCCGAGAAGGACAGGGCTACAATGAGCAGTTCTTC. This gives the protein CSSREGQGYNEQFF.

CDR3 bases: TGTGCCAGCAGCCCCGGGACAGGGTTCTACGAGCAGTACTTC. It specifies CASSPGTGFYEQYF. The chain joins TRBV3-1 to TRBJ2-7, with 9 bases lining up with TRBD1. The CDR3 runs to 14 residues. Germline V CDR1 and CDR2: LGHDT, YNNKEL (reference sequence). J lost 3 bases, V lost 4 bases, and 4 bases had no gene match.

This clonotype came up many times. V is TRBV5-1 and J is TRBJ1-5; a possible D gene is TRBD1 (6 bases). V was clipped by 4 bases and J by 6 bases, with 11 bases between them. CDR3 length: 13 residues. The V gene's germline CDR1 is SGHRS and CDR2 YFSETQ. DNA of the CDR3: TGCGCCAGCAGCCTTACAGGGACTCAGCCCCAGCATTTT. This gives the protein CASSLTGTQPQHF.

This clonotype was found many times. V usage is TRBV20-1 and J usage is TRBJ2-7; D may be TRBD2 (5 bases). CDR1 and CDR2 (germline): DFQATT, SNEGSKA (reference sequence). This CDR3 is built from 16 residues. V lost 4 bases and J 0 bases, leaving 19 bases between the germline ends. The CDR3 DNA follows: TGCAGTGCTACAAACGCGTTCGCGGGCTCCTCCTACGAGCAGTACTTC. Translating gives CSATNAFAGSSYEQYF.

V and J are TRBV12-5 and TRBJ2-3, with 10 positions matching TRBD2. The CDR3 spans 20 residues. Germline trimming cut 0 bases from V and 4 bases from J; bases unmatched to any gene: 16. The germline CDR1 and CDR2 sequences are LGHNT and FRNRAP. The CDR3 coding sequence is TGTGCTAGTGGTTTGGTGGCTCTAGCGGGAGCGCTACTAGGCCCAGATACGCAGTATTTT. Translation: CASGLVALAGALLGPDTQYF.

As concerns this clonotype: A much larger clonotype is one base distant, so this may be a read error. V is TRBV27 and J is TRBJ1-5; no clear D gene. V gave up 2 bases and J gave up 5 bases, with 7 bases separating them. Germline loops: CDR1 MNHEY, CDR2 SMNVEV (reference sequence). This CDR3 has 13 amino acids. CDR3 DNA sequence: TGTGCCAGCAGTTTAGGGAAGTATCAGCCCCAGCATTTT. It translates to CASSLGKYQPQHF.

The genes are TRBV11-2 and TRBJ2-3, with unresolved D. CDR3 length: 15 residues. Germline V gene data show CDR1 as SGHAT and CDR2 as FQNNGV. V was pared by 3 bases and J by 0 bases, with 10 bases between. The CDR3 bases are TGTGCCAGCAGCTTGGACGGAACTAGCACAGATACGCAGTATTTT. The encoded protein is CASSLDGTSTDTQYF.

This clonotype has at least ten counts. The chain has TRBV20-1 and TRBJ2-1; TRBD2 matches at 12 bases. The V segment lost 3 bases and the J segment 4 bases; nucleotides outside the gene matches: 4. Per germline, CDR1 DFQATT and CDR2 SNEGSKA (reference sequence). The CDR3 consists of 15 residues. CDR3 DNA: TGCAGTGCTAGCGCTAGCGGGAGGGTTTACAATGAGCAGTTCTTC. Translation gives CSASASGRVYNEQFF.

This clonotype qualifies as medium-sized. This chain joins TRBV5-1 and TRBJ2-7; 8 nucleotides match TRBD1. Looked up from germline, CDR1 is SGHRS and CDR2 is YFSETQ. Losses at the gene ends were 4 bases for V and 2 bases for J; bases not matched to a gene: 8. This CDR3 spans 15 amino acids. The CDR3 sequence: CASSLTGTGTYEQYF. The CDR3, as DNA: TGCGCCAGCAGCCTCACCGGGACAGGAACCTACGAGCAGTACTTC.

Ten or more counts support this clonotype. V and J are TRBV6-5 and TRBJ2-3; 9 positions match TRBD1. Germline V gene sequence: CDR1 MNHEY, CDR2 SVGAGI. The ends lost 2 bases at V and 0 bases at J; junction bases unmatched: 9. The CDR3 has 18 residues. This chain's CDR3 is CASSYRSLGTGSTDTQYF. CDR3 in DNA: TGTGCCAGCAGTTACCGATCCTTGGGGACAGGGAGCACAGATACGCAGTATTTT.

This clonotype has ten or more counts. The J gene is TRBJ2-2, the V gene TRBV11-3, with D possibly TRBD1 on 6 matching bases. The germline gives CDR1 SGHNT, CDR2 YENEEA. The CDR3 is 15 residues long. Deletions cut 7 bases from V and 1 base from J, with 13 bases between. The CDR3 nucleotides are TGTGCCAGCAAAAAGGGACAAGGGAACACCGGGGAGCTGTTTTTT. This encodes CASKKGQGNTGELFF.

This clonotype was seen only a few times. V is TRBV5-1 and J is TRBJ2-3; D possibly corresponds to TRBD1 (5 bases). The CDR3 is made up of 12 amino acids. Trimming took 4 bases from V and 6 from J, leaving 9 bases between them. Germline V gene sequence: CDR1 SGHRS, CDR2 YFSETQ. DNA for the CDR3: TGCGCCAGCAGCGTGGGGCGTGATACGCAGTATTTT. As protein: CASSVGRDTQYF.